The sequence of this T cell receptor beta chain was determined in a study of monozygotic twins with inflammatory bowel disease. Study-level points and caveats: Patient repertoires may have gained variability from differing immunosuppressive treatments. Nothing supported a single strong signal or clonotype that was associated with IBD.

The germline CDR1 and CDR2 sequences are SGHVS and FQNEAQ. CDR3 length: 16 amino acids. Template-switch reactions added UMIs with a 6-nucleotide sample barcode. TCRdb reworked the 5' RACE reads into one entry per CDR3 protein, no DNA. The listing contains about 110,000 distinct CDR3 sequences. Note on this clonotype: Antigen unknown.

This clonotype was obtained from a human donor with ulcerative colitis or Crohn's disease, or a healthy co-twin of an affected twin (not recorded which). The chain uses TRBV7-8 and TRBJ2-5; as DNA is missing, the TRBD2 call by TCRdb cannot be tested. Sequenced material: blood. CDR3: CATAGNSGGAEETQYF.